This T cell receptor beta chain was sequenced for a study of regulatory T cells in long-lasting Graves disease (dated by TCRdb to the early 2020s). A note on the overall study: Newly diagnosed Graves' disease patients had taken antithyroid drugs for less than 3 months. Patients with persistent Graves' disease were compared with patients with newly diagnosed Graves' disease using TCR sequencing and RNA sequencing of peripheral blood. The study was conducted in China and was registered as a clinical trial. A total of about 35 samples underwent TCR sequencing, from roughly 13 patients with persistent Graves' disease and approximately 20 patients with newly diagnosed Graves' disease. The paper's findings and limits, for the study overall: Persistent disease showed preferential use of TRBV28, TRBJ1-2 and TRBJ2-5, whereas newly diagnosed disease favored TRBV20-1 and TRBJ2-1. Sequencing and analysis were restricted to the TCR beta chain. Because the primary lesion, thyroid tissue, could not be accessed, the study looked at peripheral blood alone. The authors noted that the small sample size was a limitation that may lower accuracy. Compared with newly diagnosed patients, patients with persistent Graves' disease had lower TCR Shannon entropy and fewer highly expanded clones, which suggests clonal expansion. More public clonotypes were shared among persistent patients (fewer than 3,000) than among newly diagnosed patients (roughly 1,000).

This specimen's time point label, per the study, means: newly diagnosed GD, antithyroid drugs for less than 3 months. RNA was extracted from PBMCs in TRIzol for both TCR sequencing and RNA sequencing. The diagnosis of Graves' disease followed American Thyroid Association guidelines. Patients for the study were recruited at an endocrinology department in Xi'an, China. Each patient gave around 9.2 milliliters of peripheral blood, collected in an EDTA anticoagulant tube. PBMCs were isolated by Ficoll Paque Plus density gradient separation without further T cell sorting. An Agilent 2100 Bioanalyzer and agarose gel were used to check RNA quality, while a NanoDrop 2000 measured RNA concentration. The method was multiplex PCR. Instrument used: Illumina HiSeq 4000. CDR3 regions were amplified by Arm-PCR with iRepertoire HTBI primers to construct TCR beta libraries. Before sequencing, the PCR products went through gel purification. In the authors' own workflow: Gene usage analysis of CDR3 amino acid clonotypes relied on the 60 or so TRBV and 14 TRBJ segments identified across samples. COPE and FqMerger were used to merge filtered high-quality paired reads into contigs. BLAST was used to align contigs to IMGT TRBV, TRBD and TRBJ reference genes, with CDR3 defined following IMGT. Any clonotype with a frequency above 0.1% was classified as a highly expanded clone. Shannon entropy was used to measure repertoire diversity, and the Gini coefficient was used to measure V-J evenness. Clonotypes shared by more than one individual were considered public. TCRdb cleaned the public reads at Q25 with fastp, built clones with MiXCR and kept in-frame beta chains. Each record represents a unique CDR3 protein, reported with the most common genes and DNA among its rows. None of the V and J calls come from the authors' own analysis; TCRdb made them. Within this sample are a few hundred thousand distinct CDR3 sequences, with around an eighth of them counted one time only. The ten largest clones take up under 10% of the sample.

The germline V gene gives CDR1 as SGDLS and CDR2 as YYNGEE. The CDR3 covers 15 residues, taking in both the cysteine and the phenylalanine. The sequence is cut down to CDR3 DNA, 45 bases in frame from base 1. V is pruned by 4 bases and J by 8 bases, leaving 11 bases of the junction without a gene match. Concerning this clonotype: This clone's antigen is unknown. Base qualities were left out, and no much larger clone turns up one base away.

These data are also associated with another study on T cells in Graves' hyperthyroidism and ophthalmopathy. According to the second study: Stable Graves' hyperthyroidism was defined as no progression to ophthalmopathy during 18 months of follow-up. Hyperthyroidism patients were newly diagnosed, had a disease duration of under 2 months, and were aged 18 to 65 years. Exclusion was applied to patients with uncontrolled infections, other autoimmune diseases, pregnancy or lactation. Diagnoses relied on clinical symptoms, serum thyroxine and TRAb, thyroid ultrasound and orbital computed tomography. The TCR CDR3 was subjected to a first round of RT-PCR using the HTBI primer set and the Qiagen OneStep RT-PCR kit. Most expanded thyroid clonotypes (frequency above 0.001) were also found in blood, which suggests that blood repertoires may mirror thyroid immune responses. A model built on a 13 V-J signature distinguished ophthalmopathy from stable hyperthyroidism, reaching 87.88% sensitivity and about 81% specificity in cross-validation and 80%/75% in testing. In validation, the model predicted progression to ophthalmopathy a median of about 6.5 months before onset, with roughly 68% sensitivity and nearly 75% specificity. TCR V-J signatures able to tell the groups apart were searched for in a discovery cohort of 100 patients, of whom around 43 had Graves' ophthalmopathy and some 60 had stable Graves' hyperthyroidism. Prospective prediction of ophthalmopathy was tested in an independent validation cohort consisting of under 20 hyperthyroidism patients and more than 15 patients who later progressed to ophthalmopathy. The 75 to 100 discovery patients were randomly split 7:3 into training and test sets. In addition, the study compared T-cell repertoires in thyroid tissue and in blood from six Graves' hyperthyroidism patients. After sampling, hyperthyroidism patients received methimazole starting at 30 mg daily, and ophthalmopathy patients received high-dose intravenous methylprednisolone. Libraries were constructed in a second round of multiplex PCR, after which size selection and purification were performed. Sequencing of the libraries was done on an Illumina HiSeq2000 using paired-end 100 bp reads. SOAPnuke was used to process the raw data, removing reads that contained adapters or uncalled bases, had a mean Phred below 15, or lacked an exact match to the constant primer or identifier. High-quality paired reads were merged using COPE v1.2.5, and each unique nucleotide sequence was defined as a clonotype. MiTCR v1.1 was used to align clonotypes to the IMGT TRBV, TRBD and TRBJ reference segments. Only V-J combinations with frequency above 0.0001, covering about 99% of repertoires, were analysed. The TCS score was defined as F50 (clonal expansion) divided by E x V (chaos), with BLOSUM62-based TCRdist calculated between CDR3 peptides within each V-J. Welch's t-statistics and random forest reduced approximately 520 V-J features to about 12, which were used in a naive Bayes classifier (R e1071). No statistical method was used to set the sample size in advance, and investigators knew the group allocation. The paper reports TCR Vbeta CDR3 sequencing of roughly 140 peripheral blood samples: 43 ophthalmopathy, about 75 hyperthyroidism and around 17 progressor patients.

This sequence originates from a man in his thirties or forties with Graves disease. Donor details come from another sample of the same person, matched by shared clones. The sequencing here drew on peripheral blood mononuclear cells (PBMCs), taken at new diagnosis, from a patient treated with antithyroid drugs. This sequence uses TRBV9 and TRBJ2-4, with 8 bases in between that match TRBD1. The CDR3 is CASSPFGQGGDIQYF. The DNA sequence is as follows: TGTGCCAGCAGCCCCTTTGGACAGGGTGGAGACATTCAGTACTTC.